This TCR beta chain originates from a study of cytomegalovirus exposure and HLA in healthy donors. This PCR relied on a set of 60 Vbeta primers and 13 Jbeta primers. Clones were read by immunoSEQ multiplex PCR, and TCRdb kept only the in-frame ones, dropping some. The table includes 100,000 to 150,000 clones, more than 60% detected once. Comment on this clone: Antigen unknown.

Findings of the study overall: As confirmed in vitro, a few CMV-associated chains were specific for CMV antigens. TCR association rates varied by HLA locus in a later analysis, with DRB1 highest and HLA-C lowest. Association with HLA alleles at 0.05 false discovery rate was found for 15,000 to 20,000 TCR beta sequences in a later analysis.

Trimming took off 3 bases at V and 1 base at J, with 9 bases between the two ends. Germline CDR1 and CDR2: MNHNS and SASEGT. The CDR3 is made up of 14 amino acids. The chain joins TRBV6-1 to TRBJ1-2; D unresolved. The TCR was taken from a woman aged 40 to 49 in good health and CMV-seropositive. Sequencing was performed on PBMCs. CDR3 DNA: TGTGCCAGCAGTGACCCCGGTCGTAACTATGGCTACACCTTC. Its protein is CASSDPGRNYGYTF.